Described below is a single TCR beta chain sequence and its context. Its target is not known. Other nucleotide sequences in the sample specify the same CDR3. After isolation, RNA underwent reverse transcription to generate cDNA as the sequencing template. Data came from immunoSEQ multiplex PCR; TCRdb stores just in-frame clones and leaves some out. The repertoire holds about 250,000 clones, with about 62% as singletons. The data derive from a study of CD8+ T cells in alopecia areata. Study-wide points: Scalp sample sequencing also detects resident alphabeta T cells of normal skin. Relative to normal scalp, lesional scalp, especially alopecia totalis/universalis, showed higher clonality.

Germline V gives CDR1 DFQATT, CDR2 SNEGSKA (reference sequence). The CDR3 has 10 amino acids. Trimming removed 2 bases from V and 5 bases from J, with 3 bases in between. Treatment reported: oral pan-JAK inhibitor, 5-10 mg twice daily. T lymphocytes (CD4+ and CD8+) were sorted from PBMCs. The chain couples TRBV20-1 to TRBJ2-5; no definite D call. The material was CD4+ T cells sorted from blood, obtained around week 54, from a patient treated with tofacitinib. The receptor was isolated from a human donor with alopecia areata. The CDR3 DNA reads as TGCAGTGCTAGAAGGGAGACCCAGTACTTC. Encoded protein: CSARRETQYF.